Listed below are T cell receptor beta chains from one sample, sequenced in a study of control samples from healthy donors and cancer patients. Assay: immunoSEQ multiplex PCR; the TCRdb copy retains only in-frame clones and omits some. The sample carries around 71,000 clones, approximately 87% recorded once. Material: PBMCs. The receptors stem from a woman between 50 and 59 years old with head and neck cancer. CDR3s include the opening cysteine and the closing phenylalanine or tryptophan. A D gene is named only where the DNA matches it firmly. Expanded clones are given a class, and other clones once, few, many or no size at all.

CDR3nt | CDR3aa | d_gene | v_gene | abundance | j_gene
TGCGCCAGCAGCTTGGACAGAATTAATGAAAAACTGTTTTTT | CASSLDRINEKLFF | . | TRBV5-1 | . | TRBJ1-4
TGTGCCTGGAGTTCTACAGGGGCTGAGACCCAGTACTTC | CAWSSTGAETQYF | TRBD1 | TRBV30 | . | TRBJ2-5
TGTGCCAGCAGCGTAGGAGGACAGGGGGCATTATATGGCTACACCTTC | CASSVGGQGALYGYTF | TRBD1 | TRBV9 | . | TRBJ1-2
TGTGCCTGGAGTGTTGCAGGGGACTATGGCTACACCTTC | CAWSVAGDYGYTF | . | TRBV30 | . | TRBJ1-2
TGCAGCGTTGAAGATTGGGCGACAGGACGTATCGCTGAAGCTTTCTTT | CSVEDWATGRIAEAFF | . | TRBV29-1 | . | TRBJ1-1
TGTGCCAGCAGCCAAGAAGGGGGCCCGCGGCGGGAGCAGTACTTC | CASSQEGGPRREQYF | TRBD1 | TRBV3-1/TRBV3-2 | . | TRBJ2-7
TGTGCCAGCAGCGTAGGTGCAGGGTCCTACGAGCAGTACTTC | CASSVGAGSYEQYF | . | TRBV9 | . | TRBJ2-7
TGTGCCACCAGTGTAGGCACAGATACGCAGTATTTT | CATSVGTDTQYF | . | TRBV24-1 | . | TRBJ2-3
TGTGCCAGCACGGGGCCTTTCTACGAGCAGTACTTC | CASTGPFYEQYF | . | TRBV25-1 | . | TRBJ2-7
TGTGCCGGGGGACAGGGGATAGGTTACAATGAGCAGTTCTTC | CAGGQGIGYNEQFF | TRBD1 | TRBV5-8 | . | TRBJ2-1
TGTGCCAGCAGCGAAGGGCAGCGTGAGCAGTTCTTC | CASSEGQREQFF | . | TRBV6-1 | . | TRBJ2-1
TGCGCCAGCAGAGAAAGACAGGGAGTGGGCACAGATACGCAGTATTTT | CASRERQGVGTDTQYF | TRBD1 | TRBV5-1 | . | TRBJ2-3
TGCAGCGCGGGGACAGGGGTAGAGACCCAGTACTTC | CSAGTGVETQYF | TRBD1 | TRBV29-1 | . | TRBJ2-5
TGTGCCAGTAGTCCAACAGGGGGCTTCTCCAGTGGCTATGGCTACACCTTC | CASSPTGGFSSGYGYTF | TRBD1 | TRBV19 | . | TRBJ1-2
TGTGCCAGTAGTATAGACAGTCTCACAGATACGCAGTATTTT | CASSIDSLTDTQYF | . | TRBV19 | . | TRBJ2-3
TGTGCCAGCAGAGGACCGGGATCCTACAATGAGCAGTTCTTC | CASRGPGSYNEQFF | . | TRBV6-5 | . | TRBJ2-1
TGTGCCAGCAGCTTTCGAGGGATATCGGGCACAGATACGCAGTATTTT | CASSFRGISGTDTQYF | . | TRBV5-8 | . | TRBJ2-3
TGTGCCAGCAGGGCAGAGATGAACACTGAAGCTTTCTTT | CASRAEMNTEAFF | . | TRBV6-4 | . | TRBJ1-1
TGTGCCAGCAGTGAAGGACAGGCTACAAGGACCATATATTTT | CASSEGQATRTIYF | . | TRBV6-1 | once | TRBJ1-3
TGTGCCTGGGGGGGACAGCAGAACACTGAAGCTTTCTTT | CAWGGQQNTEAFF | TRBD1 | TRBV30 | . | TRBJ1-1
TGTGCCAGTGGCCCCCACTGGGAGCAGTTCTTC | CASGPHWEQFF | . | TRBV19 | . | TRBJ2-1
TGTGCCAGCAGTCGAACTGGACAGGGGGAAGAGACCCAGTACTTC | CASSRTGQGEETQYF | TRBD1 | TRBV28 | . | TRBJ2-5
TGTGCCAGCAGGAAACAGGGGGCTCGTAATTCACCCCTCCACTTT | CASRKQGARNSPLHF | TRBD1 | TRBV7-2 | . | TRBJ1-6
TGTGCCAGCAGCCAGCTTAGAACTGAAGCTTTCTTT | CASSQLRTEAFF | . | TRBV7-9 | . | TRBJ1-1